This TCR beta chain was identified during a study of T cell responses to AZD1222 COVID-19 vaccine. The method was immunoSEQ multiplex PCR; TCRdb's version includes in-frame clones alone and lacks a portion of them. Of approximately 110,000 clones in the sample, about 85% were seen once. Germline lookup yields CDR1 SNHLY and CDR2 FYNNEI. The CDR3 is 13 residues long. V was pared by 7 bases and J by 4 bases, with 6 bases of the junction left unmatched. The starting material was peripheral blood, obtained on day 0 of AZD1222 vaccination. The clonotype was recovered from an adult in good health. The rearrangement uses TRBV2 and TRBJ1-1; 7 bases fit TRBD1. CDR3 in DNA: TGTGCCAGCAACTACAGGGGTGGCACTGAAGCTTTCTTT. It encodes CASNYRGGTEAFF.